A single sample is the source of the 9 T cell receptor beta chains below, sequenced in a study of T cell responses to AZD1222 COVID-19 vaccine. Generated by immunoSEQ multiplex PCR, the TCRdb table keeps only in-frame clones and is missing some. This sample yields 150,000 to 200,000 clones, of which 94% are seen a single time; 0.64% belongs to the top ten. This specimen was peripheral blood, taken on day 0 of AZD1222 vaccination. All receptors derive from an adult in good health.

The CDR3: CASSQALTGPDTQYF. The CDR3 DNA follows: TGCGCCAGCAGCCAAGCCCTGACAGGGCCGGATACGCAGTATTTT. J is TRBJ2-3 and V is TRBV4-1; 7 nucleotides match TRBD1. CDR3 length: 15 residues. Germline V CDR1 and CDR2: MGHRA, YSYEKL. With 1 base clipped from V and 6 bases from J, the junction kept 7 bases outside the gene matches.

The chain uses TRBV5-4 and TRBJ2-7; D uncertain. This CDR3 has 14 residues. V shed 0 bases and J shed 4 bases, with 11 bases lying between them. CDR1 is SGHNT, CDR2 YYREEE, per germline (reference sequence). The CDR3 coding sequence is TGTGCCAGCAGCTTGGGAGTAGTACTTTACGAGCAGTACTTC. This codes for CASSLGVVLYEQYF.

This chain links TRBV27 with TRBJ2-1; perhaps D is TRBD1 or TRBD2 (6 bases each). Trimming stripped 1 base from V and 0 bases from J, with 10 bases between. Germline values: CDR1 MNHEY, CDR2 SMNVEV (reference sequence). The CDR3 covers 16 residues. The CDR3 sequence: CASSLLGGSSYNEQFF. In DNA, the CDR3 is TGTGCCAGCAGTTTATTGGGGGGCAGCTCCTACAATGAGCAGTTCTTC.

This chain connects TRBV6-5 to TRBJ1-2; D may be TRBD1 (5 bases). CDR1 and CDR2 (germline): MNHEY, SVGAGI. Trimming took 4 bases from V and 2 from J, leaving 14 bases between them. CDR3 size: 15 residues. In DNA, the CDR3 is TGTGCCAGCAGTTCGATGGGGACGATGAACTATGGCTACACCTTC. Amino acids: CASSSMGTMNYGYTF.

This clone has just a few counts. The chain links TRBV4-2 to TRBJ2-7; D may match TRBD1 or TRBD2 (6 bases each). CDR1 and CDR2 (germline): LGHNA, YNFKEQ. V was pared by 1 base and J by 3 bases, with 10 bases between. The CDR3 contains 14 residues. DNA for the CDR3: TGTGCCAGCAGCCAAGCGGGGGCGGGCTACGAGCAGTACTTC. Residues: CASSQAGAGYEQYF.

The chain couples TRBV27 to TRBJ1-2; 8 nucleotides match TRBD1. The length of the CDR3 is 14 residues. The germline V gene has CDR1 MNHEY and CDR2 SMNVEV (reference sequence). V lost 4 bases, J lost 4 bases, and 5 bases stayed unmatched. The CDR3 sequence is CASSSGGAFYGYTF. DNA for the CDR3: TGTGCCAGCAGTTCAGGGGGCGCGTTCTATGGCTACACCTTC.

This clone was counted between two and nine times. The chain joins TRBV19 to TRBJ1-5, with TRBD1 identical over 7 bases. Germline CDR1 reads LNHDA; CDR2 reads SQIVND (reference sequence). There are 13 residues in the CDR3. V lost 3 bases to trimming and J lost 5 bases; unmatched junction nucleotides: 1. CDR3 region: CASSIDRDQPQHF. The CDR3 DNA sequence: TGTGCCAGTAGTATCGACAGGGATCAGCCCCAGCATTTT.

The chain employs TRBV19 and TRBJ1-1; D unclear. Germline-derived CDR1 and CDR2 are LNHDA and SQIVND (reference sequence). V gave up 3 bases and J gave up 1 base, with 9 bases separating them. The CDR3 sequence is 14 residues long. CDR3 amino acids: CASSMWSPNTEAFF. The CDR3 region has the DNA TGTGCCAGTAGTATGTGGAGTCCGAACACTGAAGCTTTCTTT. Full variable domain (remainder filled in from reference TRBV19 and TRBJ1-1): DGGITQSPKYLFRKEGQNVTLSCEQNLNHDAMYWYRQDPGQGLRLIYYSQIVNDFQKGDIAEGYSVSREKKESFPLTVTSAQKNPTAFYLCASSMWSPNTEAFFGQGTRLTVV.

V and J are TRBV11-2 and TRBJ2-3; no clear D. V shed 5 bases and J shed 6 bases, with 9 bases lying between them. This CDR3 contains 12 residues. Germline CDR1 is SGHAT and CDR2 is FQNNGV. CDR3 sequence (DNA): TGTGCCAGCAGCCCTGTAGTCGATACGCAGTATTTT. Its translation: CASSPVVDTQYF.